What follows are 10 T cell receptor beta chains derived from one specimen sequenced in a study of T cells in Graves' hyperthyroidism and ophthalmopathy. RNA transcripts served as the template for amplifying TCR beta CDR3 regions. The study used the HTBI primer set for a first-round RT-PCR of the TCR CDR3. MiXCR, applied by TCRdb to the multiplex PCR reads, yields one record per CDR3 protein. The data hold a few hundred thousand distinct CDR3 sequences, with roughly a sixth observed a single time. Sequencing was carried out using blood. These receptors came from a woman aged 45-65 years with Graves' hyperthyroidism.

The chain couples TRBV28 to TRBJ1-5; TRBD1 aligns across 11 bases. Losses at the gene ends were 3 bases for V and 7 bases for J; bases not matched to a gene: 5. This CDR3 has 15 amino acids. CDR1 and CDR2 (germline): MDHEN, SYDVKM. The CDR3 protein is CASSFWTGGDQPQHF. The CDR3 region has the DNA TGTGCCAGCAGTTTCTGGACAGGGGGCGACCAGCCCCAGCATTTT.

Ten or more counts support this clonotype. The genes are TRBV29-1 and TRBJ2-1; no firm D call. Germline values: CDR1 SQVTM, CDR2 ANQGSEA. The CDR3 consists of 13 residues. Trimming took 6 bases from V and 8 from J, leaving 17 bases between them. The CDR3 loop reads CSVIVADRYEQFF. CDR3 in DNA: TGCAGCGTAATAGTGGCCGATCGGTATGAGCAGTTCTTC.

This clonotype was counted ten times or more. The CDR3 here is CATSMRGGNGYTF. DNA for the CDR3: TGTGCCACCAGCATGAGGGGAGGAAATGGCTACACCTTC. The chain carries TRBV15 and TRBJ1-2; tentative D call: TRBD1 (5 bases). The germline V gene encodes CDR1 LNHNV and CDR2 YYDKDF (reference sequence). With 4 bases removed from V and 6 bases from J, the gap between germline ends came to 12 bases. This CDR3 region has 13 residues.

This clonotype was observed at least ten times. V and J are TRBV11-2 and TRBJ2-5; 14 nucleotides align to TRBD2. CDR1 and CDR2 from the germline V gene are SGHAT and FQNNGV. Trimming at V came to 5 bases and at J to 2 bases, leaving 7 bases not matched to a gene. The CDR3 has 17 amino acids. CDR3 nucleotide sequence: TGTGCCAGCAGCCCGGGACTAGCGGGAGCATCGCAAGAGACCCAGTACTTC. Encoded protein: CASSPGLAGASQETQYF.

This clonotype was observed many times. This chain links TRBV7-9 with TRBJ2-7, with D perhaps matching TRBD1 or TRBD2 (5 bases each). Germline CDR1 SEHNR, CDR2 FQNEAQ (reference sequence). Trimming cost V 1 base and J 4 bases, with 8 bases left between them. The length of the CDR3 is 13 residues. For the CDR3, the DNA is TGTGCCAGCAGCTTAGGGGACGGTTACGAGCAGTACTTC. Translated, it gives CASSLGDGYEQYF.

This clonotype was recorded a few times. The chain combines TRBV27 with TRBJ2-7; D unresolved. This CDR3 is built from 17 residues. From germline, CDR1 is MNHEY and CDR2 SMNVEV (reference sequence). Between the trimmed V and J ends, which lost 4 bases and 3 bases, there was a span of 22 bases. In DNA form, the CDR3 reads TGTGCCAGCAGTTCCACCGTGGGCCCTCCAGCCGTCTACGAGCAGTACTTC. Amino acids: CASSSTVGPPAVYEQYF.

This clonotype occurred many times. This chain joins TRBV18 and TRBJ1-2; a possible D gene is TRBD1 (6 bases). V was clipped by 2 bases and J by 1 base, with 11 bases between them. The germline V gene has CDR1 KGHSH and CDR2 LQKENI. CDR3 size: 15 residues. The CDR3 DNA follows: TGTGCCAGCTCACCATCCCCAGGGGTTAACTATGGCTACACCTTC. Its translation is CASSPSPGVNYGYTF.

This clonotype was counted ten times or more. This chain joins TRBV7-9 and TRBJ1-5; 12 bases match TRBD1. Per the germline V gene, CDR1 is SEHNR and CDR2 is FQNEAQ (reference sequence). The CDR3 totals 16 residues. V was clipped by 5 bases and J by 5 bases; unmatched bases: 7. CDR3 nucleotides: TGTGCCAGCAGCCAAGGGACAGGGGGCTTTTATCAGCCCCAGCATTTT. Its protein product is CASSQGTGGFYQPQHF.

Ten or more counts support this clonotype. The rearrangement joins TRBV11-3 to TRBJ2-1, with TRBD2 matching 8 bases. The ends lost 5 bases at V and 0 bases at J; junction bases unmatched: 6. Germline values: CDR1 SGHNT, CDR2 YENEEA. CDR3 length: 16 residues. CDR3 DNA: TGTGCCAGCAGCCTTTCCGGGACTAGCTCCTACAATGAGCAGTTCTTC. Its protein is CASSLSGTSSYNEQFF.

This clonotype appeared many times. The gene calls are TRBV3-1 and TRBJ1-1; D is unresolved. V lost 1 base and J 2 bases, leaving 8 bases between the germline ends. The CDR3 has 14 residues. Germline V CDR1 and CDR2: LGHDT, YNNKEL (reference sequence). Here the CDR3 DNA reads TGTGCCAGCAGCCAAGGGTCAGGAAACACTGAAGCTTTCTTT. Amino acid sequence: CASSQGSGNTEAFF.